A single sample is the source of the 6 T cell receptor beta chains below, sequenced in a study of blood T cell repertoires in COVID-19. Sequencing was performed with immunoSEQ multiplex PCR; in TCRdb, only in-frame clones are kept and a portion is missing. The sample has 330,000 or so clones; roughly 86% are singletons. What was sequenced was peripheral blood. The receptors come from a man between 25 and 39 years old with COVID-19, enrolled during active disease.

The chain carries TRBV6-2 or TRBV6-3 and TRBJ1-5; 9 bases map to TRBD1. V shed 4 bases, J shed 2 bases, and the junction held 9 bases outside the gene matches. The germline gives CDR1 MNHEY, CDR2 SVGEGT. CDR3 length equals 17 residues. CDR3 in DNA: TGTGCCAGCAGTTTCATGCCGGGACAGGGTGGCAATCAGCCCCAGCATTTT. Translating gives CASSFMPGQGGNQPQHF.

The chain is built from TRBV28 and TRBJ2-7; 10 nucleotides line up with TRBD1. The CDR3 has 15 amino acids. The germline CDR1 and CDR2 sequences are MDHEN and SYDVKM. Germline trimming cut 6 bases from V and 6 bases from J; bases unmatched to any gene: 11. Written as DNA, the CDR3 is TGTGCCAGCAGCGACCCGGGGACAGGGGACGCCGAGCAGTACTTC. Translating it yields CASSDPGTGDAEQYF.

V gene TRBV11-3 combines with J gene TRBJ2-5; TRBD2 might be the D (6 bases). Trimming took 0 bases from V and 1 from J, leaving 9 bases between them. CDR1 and CDR2 from the germline V gene are SGHNT and YENEEA. The CDR3 length is 15 residues. The CDR3 region has the DNA TGTGCCAGCAGCTTAGAAAGCGGGTCCCAAGAGACCCAGTACTTC. Translating gives CASSLESGSQETQYF. Full variable domain (rest looked up from reference TRBV11-3 and TRBJ2-5): EAGVVQSPRYKIIEKKQPVAFWCNPISGHNTLYWYLQNLGQGPELLIRYENEEAVDDSQLPKDRFSAERLKGVDSTLKIQPAELGDSAVYLCASSLESGSQETQYFGPGTRLLVL.

The V gene is TRBV19, the J gene TRBJ1-1; 7 positions agree with TRBD1. There are 15 residues in the CDR3. Germline V gene data show CDR1 as LNHDA and CDR2 as SQIVND (reference sequence). After removal of 8 bases from V and 5 bases from J, the junction contained 14 bases not matched to a gene. The CDR3 region has the DNA TGTGCCAGTTCTTCCAGACAGGGCGGTCGGACTGAAGCTTTCTTT. Translation: CASSSRQGGRTEAFF.

The genes are TRBV18 and TRBJ1-2; TRBD1 matches 7 bases. V shed 6 bases and J 7 bases; nucleotides not matched to a gene: 8. This CDR3 is 13 amino acids long. Per the germline V gene, CDR1 is KGHSH and CDR2 is LQKENI. Here the CDR3 reads CASSPSTGSGYTF. CDR3 DNA sequence: TGTGCCAGCTCGCCCTCGACAGGGTCTGGCTACACCTTC.

The gene calls are TRBV7-2 and TRBJ1-2; 9 bases fit TRBD1. CDR1 and CDR2 from the germline V gene are SGHTA and FQGNSA. Unmatched junction bases numbered 6, after V lost 6 bases and J lost 4 bases. The CDR3 contains 14 residues. This CDR3 is CASSLETGGYGYTF. CDR3 nucleotide sequence: TGTGCCAGCAGTCTCGAGACAGGGGGCTATGGCTACACCTTC.